This is a list of T cell receptor beta chains from one sample in a study of beta chain features in type 1 diabetes. TCRdb's table, derived via immunoSEQ multiplex PCR, lists solely in-frame clones and lacks some. The profile shows around 40,000 clones, about 66% of them singletons. The specimen sequenced was Tregs from blood. The receptors shown here come from a man under 40 with type 1 diabetes. Some clones in this sample may be carry-over from other donors' samples. Both conserved end residues are trimmed from each CDR3.

V gene	J gene	CDR3 protein
TRBV6-1	TRBJ1-1	ASSAATVRNTEAF
TRBV10-3	TRBJ1-2	ATRGGGPGYT
TRBV7-2	TRBJ2-1	ASSFRGGEQF
TRBV19	TRBJ2-2	ASSLRPGQGWTGELF
TRBV7-8	TRBJ1-1	ASSTTRGNTEAF
TRBV4-3	TRBJ1-6	ASSPGEHLYNSPLH
TRBV30	TRBJ2-4	AWRMTGENIQY
TRBV29-1	TRBJ1-1	SVSNHRTEVVGGPNTEAF
TRBV6-1	TRBJ1-2	ASFGQYYGYT
TRBV5-4	TRBJ2-1	ASSLQTGENEQF
TRBV12-5	TRBJ2-2	ASGPRQGTTGELF
TRBV5-1	-	ASSTGTRGHEQY
TRBV6-5	TRBJ2-3	ASSLFQARTDTQY
TRBV4-3	TRBJ1-2	ASSQDPGSYGYT
TRBV7-2	TRBJ2-3	ASSLASGGAPGTQY
TRBV5-1	TRBJ2-3	ASSLLLAGRTDTQY
TRBV13	TRBJ1-3	ASSLRQGIYTIY